A single T cell receptor (beta chain) is shown here with its context. Trimming stripped 0 bases from V and 9 bases from J, with 18 bases between. Germline assignment: CDR1 GTSNPN and CDR2 SVGIG (reference sequence). This CDR3 spans 15 amino acids. These data belong to a study of blood T cell repertoires in COVID-19. Sequencing used immunoSEQ multiplex PCR; TCRdb keeps in-frame clones, though not all of them. The data hold 150,000 to 200,000 clones, with 80% observed a single time. The sequence was obtained from a man aged 55 to 70 who had been exposed to COVID-19. V and J are TRBV30 and TRBJ2-1; tentatively, D is TRBD2 (6 bases). The sequenced material came from PBMCs or T cells enriched from blood (not recorded which). CDR3 protein: CAWSVHGLPFSEQFF. Here the CDR3 DNA reads TGTGCCTGGAGTGTACACGGACTACCCTTTTCTGAGCAGTTCTTC.